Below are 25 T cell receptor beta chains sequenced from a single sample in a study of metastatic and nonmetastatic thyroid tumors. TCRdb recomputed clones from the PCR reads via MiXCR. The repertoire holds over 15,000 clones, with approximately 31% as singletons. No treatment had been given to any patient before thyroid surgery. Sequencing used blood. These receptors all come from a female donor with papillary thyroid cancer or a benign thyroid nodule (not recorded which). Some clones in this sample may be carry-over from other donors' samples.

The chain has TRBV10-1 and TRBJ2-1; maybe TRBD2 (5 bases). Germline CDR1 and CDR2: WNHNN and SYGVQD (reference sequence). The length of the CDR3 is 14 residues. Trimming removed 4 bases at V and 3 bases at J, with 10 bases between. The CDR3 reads CASSGGVDYNEQFF. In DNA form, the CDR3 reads TGCGCCAGCAGTGGGGGAGTGGACTACAATGAGCAGTTCTTC.

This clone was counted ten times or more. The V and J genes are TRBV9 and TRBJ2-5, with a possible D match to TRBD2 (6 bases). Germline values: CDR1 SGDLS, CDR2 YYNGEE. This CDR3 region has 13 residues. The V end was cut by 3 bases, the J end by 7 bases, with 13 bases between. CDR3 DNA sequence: TGTGCCAGCAGCGCGGGGGACCCTGGGACCCAGTACTTC. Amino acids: CASSAGDPGTQYF.

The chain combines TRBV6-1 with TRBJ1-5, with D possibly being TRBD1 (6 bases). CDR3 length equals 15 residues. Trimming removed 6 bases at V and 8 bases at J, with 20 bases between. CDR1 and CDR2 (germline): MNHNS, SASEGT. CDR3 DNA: TGTGCCAGCAGCAGAGGGGGTACAGGGTCAGAGCCCCAGCATTTT. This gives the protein CASSRGGTGSEPQHF.

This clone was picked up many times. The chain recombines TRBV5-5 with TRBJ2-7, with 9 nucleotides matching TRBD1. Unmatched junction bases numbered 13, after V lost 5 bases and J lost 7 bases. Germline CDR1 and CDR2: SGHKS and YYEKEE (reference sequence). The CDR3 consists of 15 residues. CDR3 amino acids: CASSSGQGVSGEQYF. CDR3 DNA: TGTGCCAGCAGTTCGGGACAGGGTGTTTCAGGGGAGCAGTACTTC. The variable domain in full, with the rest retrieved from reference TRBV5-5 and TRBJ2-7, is DAGVTQSPTHLIKTRGQQVTLRCSPISGHKSVSWYQQVLGQGPQFIFQYYEKEERGRGNFPDRFSARQFPNYSSELNVNALLLGDSALYLCASSSGQGVSGEQYFGPGTRLTVT.

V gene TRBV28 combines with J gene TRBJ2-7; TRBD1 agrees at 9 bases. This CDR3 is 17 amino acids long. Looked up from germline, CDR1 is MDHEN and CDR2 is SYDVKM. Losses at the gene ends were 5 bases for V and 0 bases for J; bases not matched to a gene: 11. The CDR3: CASSHIPRTGDSYEQYF. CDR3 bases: TGTGCCAGCAGTCACATCCCCCGGACAGGGGACTCCTACGAGCAGTACTTC.

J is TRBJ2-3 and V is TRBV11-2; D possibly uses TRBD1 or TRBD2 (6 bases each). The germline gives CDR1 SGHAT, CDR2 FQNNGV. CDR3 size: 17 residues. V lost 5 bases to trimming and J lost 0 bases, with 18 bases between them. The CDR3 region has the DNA TGTGCCAGCAGCGTAGGACCGACGGGGGCCAGCACAGATACGCAGTATTTT. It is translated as CASSVGPTGASTDTQYF.

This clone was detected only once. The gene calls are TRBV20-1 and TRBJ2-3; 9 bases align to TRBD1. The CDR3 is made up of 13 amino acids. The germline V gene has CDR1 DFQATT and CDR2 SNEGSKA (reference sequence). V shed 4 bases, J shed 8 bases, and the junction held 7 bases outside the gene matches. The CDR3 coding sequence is TGCAGTGCTACCCCGGGACAGGGAGTTACGCAGTATTTT. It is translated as CSATPGQGVTQYF.

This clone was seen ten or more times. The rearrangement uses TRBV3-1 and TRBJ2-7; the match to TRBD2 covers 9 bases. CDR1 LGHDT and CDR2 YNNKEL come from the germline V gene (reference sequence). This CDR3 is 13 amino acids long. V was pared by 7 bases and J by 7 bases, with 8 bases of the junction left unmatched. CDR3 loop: CASTYGGGGEQYF. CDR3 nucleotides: TGTGCCAGCACCTATGGCGGGGGGGGTGAGCAGTACTTC.

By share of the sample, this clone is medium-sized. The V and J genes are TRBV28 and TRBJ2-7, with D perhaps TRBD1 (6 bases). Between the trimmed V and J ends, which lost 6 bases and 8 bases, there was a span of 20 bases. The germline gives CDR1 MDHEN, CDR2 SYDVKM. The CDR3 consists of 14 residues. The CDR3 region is CASSPNGTPGQQYF. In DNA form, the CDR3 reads TGTGCCAGCAGCCCAAATGGGACACCGGGCCAGCAGTACTTC.

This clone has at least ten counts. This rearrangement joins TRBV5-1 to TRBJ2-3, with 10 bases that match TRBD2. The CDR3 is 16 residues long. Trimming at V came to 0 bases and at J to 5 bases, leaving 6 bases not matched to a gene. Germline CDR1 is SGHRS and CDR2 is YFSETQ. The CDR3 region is CASSLATSGERDTQYF. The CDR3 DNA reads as TGCGCCAGCAGCTTGGCAACTAGCGGGGAGAGAGATACGCAGTATTTT. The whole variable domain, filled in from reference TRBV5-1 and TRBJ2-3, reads KAGVTQTPRYLIKTRGQQVTLSCSPISGHRSVSWYQQTPGQGLQFLFEYFSETQRNKGNFPGRFSGRQFSNSRSEMNVSTLELGDSALYLCASSLATSGERDTQYFGPGTRLTVL.

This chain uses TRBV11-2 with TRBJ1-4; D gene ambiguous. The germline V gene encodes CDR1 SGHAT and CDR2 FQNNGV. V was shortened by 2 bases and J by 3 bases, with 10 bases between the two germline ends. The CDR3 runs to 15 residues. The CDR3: CASSLRSSANEKLFF. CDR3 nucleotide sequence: TGTGCCAGCAGCTTAAGGTCGTCGGCTAATGAAAAACTGTTTTTT.

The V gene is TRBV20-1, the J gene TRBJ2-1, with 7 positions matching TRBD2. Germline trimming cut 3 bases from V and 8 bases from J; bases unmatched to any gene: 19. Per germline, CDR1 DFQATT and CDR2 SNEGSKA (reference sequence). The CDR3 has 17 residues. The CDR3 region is CSARTPFRRGVRDEQFF. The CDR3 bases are TGCAGTGCTAGGACTCCGTTCCGCCGGGGGGTCCGTGATGAGCAGTTCTTC.

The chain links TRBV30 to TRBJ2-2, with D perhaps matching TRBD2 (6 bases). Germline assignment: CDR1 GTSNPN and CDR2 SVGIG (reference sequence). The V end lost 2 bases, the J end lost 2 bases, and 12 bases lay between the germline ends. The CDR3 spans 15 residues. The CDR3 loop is CAWSLGTRNTGELFF. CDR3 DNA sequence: TGTGCCTGGAGTTTAGGGACTCGAAACACCGGGGAGCTGTTTTTT.

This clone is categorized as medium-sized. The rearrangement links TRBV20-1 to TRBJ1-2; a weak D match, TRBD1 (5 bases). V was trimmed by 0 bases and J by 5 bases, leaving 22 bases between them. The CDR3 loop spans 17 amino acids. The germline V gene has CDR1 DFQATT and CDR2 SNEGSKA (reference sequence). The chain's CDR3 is CSARDPASGGGWYGYTF. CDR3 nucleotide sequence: TGCAGTGCTAGAGATCCGGCTTCAGGCGGGGGTTGGTATGGCTACACCTTC.

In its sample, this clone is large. CDR3: CASTISGGYNEQFF. Here the CDR3 DNA reads TGTGCCAGCACTATTAGCGGGGGGTACAATGAGCAGTTCTTC. The V gene is TRBV6-2 or TRBV6-3, the J gene TRBJ2-1, with 10 bases matching TRBD2. Germline CDR1 and CDR2: MNHEY and SVGEGT. V trimming: 7 bases; J trimming: 4 bases; junction bases outside the gene matches: 4. The CDR3 contains 14 residues.

CDR3 DNA: TGTGCCAGCAGCCAGGGACAGGGGGCGTATGGCTACACCTTC. This gives the protein CASSQGQGAYGYTF. The chain joins TRBV11-2 to TRBJ1-2; 12 nucleotides align to TRBD1. Trimming took 5 bases from V and 5 from J; bases not matched to a gene: 3. Germline V gene sequence: CDR1 SGHAT, CDR2 FQNNGV. The CDR3 totals 14 residues.

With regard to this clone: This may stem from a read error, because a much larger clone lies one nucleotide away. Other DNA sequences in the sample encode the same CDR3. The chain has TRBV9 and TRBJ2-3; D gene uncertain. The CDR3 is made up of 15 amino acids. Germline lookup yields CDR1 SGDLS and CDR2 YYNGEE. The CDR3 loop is CAGSVAIKGYDTQYF. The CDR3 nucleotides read TGTGCCGGCAGCGTAGCTATAAAGGGTTATGATACACAGTATTTT.

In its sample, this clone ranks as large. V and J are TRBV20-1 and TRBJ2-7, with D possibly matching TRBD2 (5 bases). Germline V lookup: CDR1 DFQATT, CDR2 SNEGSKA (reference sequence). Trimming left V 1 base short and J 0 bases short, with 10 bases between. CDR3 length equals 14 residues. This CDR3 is CSARGISVSYEQYF. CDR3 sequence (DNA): TGCAGTGCTAGAGGAATTAGCGTCTCCTACGAGCAGTACTTC.

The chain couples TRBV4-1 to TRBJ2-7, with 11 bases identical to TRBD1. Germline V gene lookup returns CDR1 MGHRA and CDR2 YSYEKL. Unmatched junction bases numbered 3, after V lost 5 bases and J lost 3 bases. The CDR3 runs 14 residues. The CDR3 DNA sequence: TGCGCCAGCAGCTATGGGACAGGGGGCTACGAGCAGTACTTC. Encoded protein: CASSYGTGGYEQYF.

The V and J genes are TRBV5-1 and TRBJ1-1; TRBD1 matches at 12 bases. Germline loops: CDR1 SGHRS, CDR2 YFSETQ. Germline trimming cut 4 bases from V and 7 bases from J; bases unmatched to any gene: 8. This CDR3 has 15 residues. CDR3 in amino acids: CASSTPGQGAGEAFF. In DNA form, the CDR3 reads TGCGCCAGCAGCACCCCGGGACAGGGGGCCGGTGAAGCTTTCTTT.

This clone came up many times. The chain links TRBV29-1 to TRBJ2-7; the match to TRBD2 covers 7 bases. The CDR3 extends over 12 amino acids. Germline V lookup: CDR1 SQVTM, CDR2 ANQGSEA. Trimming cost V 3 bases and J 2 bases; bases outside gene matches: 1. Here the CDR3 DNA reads TGCAGCGTTGAGGGGACTACCTACGAGCAGTACTTC. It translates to CSVEGTTYEQYF.

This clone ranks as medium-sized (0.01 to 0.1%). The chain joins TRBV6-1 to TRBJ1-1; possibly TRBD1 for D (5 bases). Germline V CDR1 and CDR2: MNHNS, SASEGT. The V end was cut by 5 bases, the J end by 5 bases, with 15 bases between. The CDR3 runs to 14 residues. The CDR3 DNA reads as TGTGCCAGCAGTTCCGGGACCGCGAGGACTGAAGCTTTCTTT. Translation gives CASSSGTARTEAFF.

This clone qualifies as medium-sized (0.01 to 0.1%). The chain's CDR3 is CASSLHLLVREQYF. The CDR3 DNA reads as TGTGCCAGCAGCCTCCACCTACTGGTTAGAGAGCAGTACTTC. The V call is TRBV12-3 or TRBV12-4, the J call TRBJ2-7; D unresolved. The ends were cut back, 6 bases at V and 7 bases at J, with 19 bases in the middle. This CDR3 comprises 14 residues.

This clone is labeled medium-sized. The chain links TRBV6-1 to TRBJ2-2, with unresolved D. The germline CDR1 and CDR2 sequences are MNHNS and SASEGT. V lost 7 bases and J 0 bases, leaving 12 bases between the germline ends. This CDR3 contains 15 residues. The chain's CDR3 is CASNQNRANTGELFF. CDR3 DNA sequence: TGTGCCAGCAATCAGAACAGAGCGAACACCGGGGAGCTGTTTTTT.

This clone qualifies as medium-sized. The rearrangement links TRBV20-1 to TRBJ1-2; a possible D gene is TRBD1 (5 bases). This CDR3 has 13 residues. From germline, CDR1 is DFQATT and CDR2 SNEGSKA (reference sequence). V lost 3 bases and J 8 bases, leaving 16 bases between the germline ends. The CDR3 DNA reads TGCAGTGCTAGGGTTGGGACCCCTATGGGCTACACCTTC. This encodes CSARVGTPMGYTF.